This TCR beta chain emerged from a study of cytomegalovirus exposure and HLA in healthy donors. Use of 60 Vbeta and 13 Jbeta primers characterized the PCR. Sequencing used immunoSEQ multiplex PCR; TCRdb keeps in-frame clones, though not all of them. The data show 170,000 or so clones, with approximately 80% seen just once and 4.8% held by the top ten. Study findings and constraints: Associated with HLA alleles at 0.05 false discovery rate in a later analysis were some 18,000 TCR beta sequences. Analyses of presence/absence relied on an assumption of roughly uniform sequencing depth across donors.

This clone was detected once. Its antigen is as yet unknown. The CDR3 extends over 17 amino acids. Germline CDR1 MGHRA, CDR2 YSYEKL. Trimming removed 5 bases from V and 3 bases from J; junction bases left unmatched: 14. The source material was PBMCs. The chain recombines TRBV4-1 with TRBJ2-5, with 8 bases lining up with TRBD2. The receptor was isolated from a man between 18 and 29 years old in good health and CMV-seronegative. The CDR3, as DNA: TGCGCCAGCAGCAAACTCCGTCTGCCGGGGGGGGAAGAGACCCAGTACTTC. Translated: CASSKLRLPGGEETQYF.